The T cell receptor (beta chain) described here comes from a study of spatial heterogeneity in lung cancer. In TCRdb, the 5' RACE reads were re-called with MiXCR into one record per CDR3 protein. Of 90,000 to 95,000 distinct CDR3 sequences listed, approximately 12% are singletons. This CDR3 contains 13 residues. The germline V gene has CDR1 SEHNR and CDR2 FQNEAQ (reference sequence). V shed 5 bases and J shed 0 bases, with 8 bases lying between them. Indicated time point: sample taken at primary tumor resection. TCRs were sequenced from unsorted whole RNA of tumor, nontumor lung or PBMC. A total of under 80 untreated early-stage non-small cell lung cancer patients served as donors. This clonotype showed up many times.

This TCR derives from a male donor with early-stage non-small cell lung cancer. The source was PBMCs, collected at surgery. This rearrangement joins TRBV7-9 to TRBJ2-7; D unresolved. CDR3 in DNA: TGTGCCAGCAGCACACGACCCTCCTACGAGCAGTACTTC. It yields the protein CASSTRPSYEQYF.